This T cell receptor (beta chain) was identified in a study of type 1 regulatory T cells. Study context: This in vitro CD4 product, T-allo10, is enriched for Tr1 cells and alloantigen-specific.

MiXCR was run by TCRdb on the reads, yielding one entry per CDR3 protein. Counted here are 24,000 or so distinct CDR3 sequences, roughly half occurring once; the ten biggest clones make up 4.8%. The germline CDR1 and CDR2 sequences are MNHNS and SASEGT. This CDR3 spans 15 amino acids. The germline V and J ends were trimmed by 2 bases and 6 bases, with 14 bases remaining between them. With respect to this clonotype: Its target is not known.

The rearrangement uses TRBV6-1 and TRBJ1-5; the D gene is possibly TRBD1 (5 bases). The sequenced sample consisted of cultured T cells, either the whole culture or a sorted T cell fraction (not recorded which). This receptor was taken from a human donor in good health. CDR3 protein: CASSEILTVGQPQHF. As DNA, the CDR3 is TGTGCCAGCAGTGAAATCTTGACAGTTGGTCAGCCCCAGCATTTT.